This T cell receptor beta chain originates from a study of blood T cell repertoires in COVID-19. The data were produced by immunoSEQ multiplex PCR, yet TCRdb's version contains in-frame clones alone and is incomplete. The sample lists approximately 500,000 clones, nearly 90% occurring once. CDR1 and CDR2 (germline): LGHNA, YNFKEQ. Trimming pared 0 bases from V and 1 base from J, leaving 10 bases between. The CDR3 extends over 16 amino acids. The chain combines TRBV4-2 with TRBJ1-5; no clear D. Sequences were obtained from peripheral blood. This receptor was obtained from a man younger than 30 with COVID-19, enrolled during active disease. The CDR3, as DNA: TGTGCCAGCAGCCAAGATCGGGTGAAGAGCAATCAGCCCCAGCATTTT. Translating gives CASSQDRVKSNQPQHF.